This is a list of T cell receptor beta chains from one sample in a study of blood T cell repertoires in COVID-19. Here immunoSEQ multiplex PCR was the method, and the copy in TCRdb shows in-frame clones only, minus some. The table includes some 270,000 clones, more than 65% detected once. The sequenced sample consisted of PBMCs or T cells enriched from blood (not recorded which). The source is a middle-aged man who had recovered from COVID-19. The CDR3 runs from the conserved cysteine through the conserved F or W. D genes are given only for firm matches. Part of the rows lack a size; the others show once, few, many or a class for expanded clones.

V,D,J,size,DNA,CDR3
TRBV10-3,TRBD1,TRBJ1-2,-,TGTGCCATTTTGGGGGACAGGTCTTGGGATGGCTACACCTTC,CAILGDRSWDGYTF
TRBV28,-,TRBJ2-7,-,TGTGCCAGCAGTTTAGAGCCCAACTCCTACGAGCAGTACTTC,CASSLEPNSYEQYF
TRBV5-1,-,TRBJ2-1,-,TGCGCCAGCAGCCCACAGGGCTCCTACAATGAGCAGTTCTTC,CASSPQGSYNEQFF
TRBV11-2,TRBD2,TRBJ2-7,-,TGTGCCAGCAGCTTGCCCCAAAGCGGGGGGTTCAATTACGAGCAGTACTTC,CASSLPQSGGFNYEQYF
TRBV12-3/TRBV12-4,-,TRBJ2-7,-,TGTGCCAGCAGTTTATCAAGGAGGGAGCAGTACTTC,CASSLSRREQYF
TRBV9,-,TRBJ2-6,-,TGTGCCAGCAGCTACCGCGGACAGCTCTCTGGGGCCAACGTCCTGACTTTC,CASSYRGQLSGANVLTF
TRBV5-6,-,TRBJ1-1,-,TGTGCCAGCAGCTTGTATCAGGGGACTAGGTCAGTTGAAGCTTTCTTT,CASSLYQGTRSVEAFF
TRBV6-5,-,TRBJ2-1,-,TGTGCCAGCGGAAATTGGAGCTCCTACAATGAGCAGTTCTTC,CASGNWSSYNEQFF
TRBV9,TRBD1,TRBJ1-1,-,TGTGCCAGCAGCGAGGGGACAGGGGGCGCGGACACTGAAGCTTTCTTT,CASSEGTGGADTEAFF
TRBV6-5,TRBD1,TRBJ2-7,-,TGTGCCAGCAGGCCGGGACAGGGGTCCGAGCAGTACTTC,CASRPGQGSEQYF
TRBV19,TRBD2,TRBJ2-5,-,TGTGCCAGTAGTATCCAGACTAGCGGGAGAGGAGAGACCCAGTACTTC,CASSIQTSGRGETQYF
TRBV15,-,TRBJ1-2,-,TGTGCCACCAGCAGAAATCAGGCGACAGGTTTTAACTATGGCTACACCTTC,CATSRNQATGFNYGYTF
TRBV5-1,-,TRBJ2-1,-,TGCGCCAGCAGCGCACCTTCTGTGGAGCGGAATTACAATGAGCAGTTCTTC,CASSAPSVERNYNEQFF
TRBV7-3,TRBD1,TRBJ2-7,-,TGTGCCAGCAGCAGGGACAGGGAACACGAGCAGTACTTC,CASSRDREHEQYF
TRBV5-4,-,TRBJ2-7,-,TGTGCCAGCAGTACGAGCTACGAGCAGTACTTC,CASSTSYEQYF
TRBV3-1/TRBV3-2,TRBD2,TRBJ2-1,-,TGTGCCAGCAGCCAAGAGGGGGGGACGAGAAGCTCCTACAATGAGCAGTTCTTC,CASSQEGGTRSSYNEQFF
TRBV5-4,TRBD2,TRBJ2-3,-,TGTGCCAGCAGCCTAACTAGCGGCACAGATACGCAGTATTTT,CASSLTSGTDTQYF
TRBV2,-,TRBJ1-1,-,TGTGCCAGCAGTCAGAGACAGGAGCGGATGAACACTGAAGCTTTCTTT,CASSQRQERMNTEAFF
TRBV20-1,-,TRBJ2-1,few,TGCAGTGCTAGTTACACAGACAATGAGCAGTTCTTC,CSASYTDNEQFF
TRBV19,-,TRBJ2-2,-,TGTGCCAGTAGTATCCGGGAAGAGGTGGCCGGGGAGCTGTTTTTT,CASSIREEVAGELFF
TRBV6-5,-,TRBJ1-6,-,TGTGCCAGCAGTCCCTCCCGGACACAGGCACCCCTCCACTTT,CASSPSRTQAPLHF
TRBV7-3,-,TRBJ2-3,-,TGTGCCAGCAGCTGGGCAATCACAGATACGCAGTATTTT,CASSWAITDTQYF
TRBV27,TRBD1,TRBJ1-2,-,TGTGCCAGCAGTCACTTTGGACAGGGCGATGGCTACACCTTC,CASSHFGQGDGYTF
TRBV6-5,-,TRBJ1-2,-,TGTGCCAGCAGTTACTCGAGTGGGCAGAATGGCTACACCTTC,CASSYSSGQNGYTF
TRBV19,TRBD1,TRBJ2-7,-,TGTGCATCAACGTTGGGGACAGGGGATACCTACGAGCAGTACTTC,CASTLGTGDTYEQYF
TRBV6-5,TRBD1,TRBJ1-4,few,TGTGCCGGCCCTCCACTCAGGGGGTATAACGAAAAACTGTTTTTT,CAGPPLRGYNEKLFF
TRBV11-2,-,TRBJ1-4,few,TGTGCCAGCAGCTTAGATTTGCGGGTTTCGGGGGAAAAACTGTTTTTT,CASSLDLRVSGEKLFF
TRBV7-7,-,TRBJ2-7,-,TGTGCTAGCAGCTTAGCGACCGGGGGAGACTACGAGCAGTACTTC,CASSLATGGDYEQYF
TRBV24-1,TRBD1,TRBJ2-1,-,TGTGCCACCAGCAACTCACAGGGGAAGCAGTTCTTC,CATSNSQGKQFF
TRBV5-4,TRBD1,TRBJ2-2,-,TGTGCCAGCAGCTCCGGACAGGGGTGGGCCGGGGAGCTGTTTTTT,CASSSGQGWAGELFF
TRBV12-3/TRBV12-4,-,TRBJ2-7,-,TGTGCCAGCGGGAACCAGGGATACGAGCAGTACTTC,CASGNQGYEQYF
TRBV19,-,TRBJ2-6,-,TGTGCCAGTAGTCTCCGTTCGGGGGCCAACGTCCTGACTTTC,CASSLRSGANVLTF
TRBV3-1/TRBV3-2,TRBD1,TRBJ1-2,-,TGTGCCAGCAGCCGGATTCCGGGACAGGGACCGAGGTATGGCTACACCTTC,CASSRIPGQGPRYGYTF
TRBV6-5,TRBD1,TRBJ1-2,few,TGTGCCAGCAGTACTCGACAGGGCTCCTACTCTGGCTACACCTTC,CASSTRQGSYSGYTF
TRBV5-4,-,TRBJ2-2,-,TGTGCCAGCAGCAAGTCGGACAGAAACACCGGGGAGCTGTTTTTT,CASSKSDRNTGELFF
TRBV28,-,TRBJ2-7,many,TGTGCCAGCATGGCAGGGAATCTAAACTACGAGCAGTACTTC,CASMAGNLNYEQYF
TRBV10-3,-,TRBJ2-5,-,TGTGCCATCAGCCCAGGACAGAGCAGCTTCCAAGAGACCCAGTACTTC,CAISPGQSSFQETQYF
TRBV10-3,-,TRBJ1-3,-,TGTGCCATGAGATCCGGACCAGGGTTTGGAAACACCATATATTTT,CAMRSGPGFGNTIYF
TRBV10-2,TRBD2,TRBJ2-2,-,TGCGCCAGCAGTGTGACTAGCGGGGGCACCGGGGAGCTGTTTTTT,CASSVTSGGTGELFF
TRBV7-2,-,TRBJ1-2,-,TGTGCCAGCAGCTCGACAGACCATGGCTACACCTTC,CASSSTDHGYTF
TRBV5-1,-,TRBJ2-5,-,TGCGCCAGCAGTCCCCCGGGAGCTAAAGAGACCCAGTACTTC,CASSPPGAKETQYF
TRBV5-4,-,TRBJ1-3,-,TGTGCCAGCAGCTTGGGCGGCGGCGGCTCTGGAAACACCATATATTTT,CASSLGGGGSGNTIYF
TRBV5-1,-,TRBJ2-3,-,TGCGCCAGCAGCTCCCGGACGCGGACGGGGGATACGCAGTATTTT,CASSSRTRTGDTQYF
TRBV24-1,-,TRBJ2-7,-,TGTGCCACCAGTGCGTCGGGTCTCCTGGGTGAGCAGTACTTC,CATSASGLLGEQYF
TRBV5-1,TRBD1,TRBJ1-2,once,TGCGCCAGCGGCGGGCTTCAGGGGGGTTATGGCTACACCTTC,CASGGLQGGYGYTF
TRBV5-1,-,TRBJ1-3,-,TGCGCCAGCAGCTCCACCGGGGGGGCCGGAAACACCATATATTTT,CASSSTGGAGNTIYF
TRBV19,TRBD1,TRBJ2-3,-,TGTGCCAGTAGTATGACGGACAGGGAGCGGTATTTT,CASSMTDRERYF
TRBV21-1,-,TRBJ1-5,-,TGTGCCAGCAGCAAAGCAGAGGACAGGGCTTGTCAGCCCCAGCATTTT,CASSKAEDRACQPQHF
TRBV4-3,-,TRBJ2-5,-,TGCGCCAGCAGCCAAGAGGAATACGGGTTCAGCCAAGAGACCCAGTACTTC,CASSQEEYGFSQETQYF
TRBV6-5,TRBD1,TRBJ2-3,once,TGTGCCAGCATCTGGACAGGGTTTTTCACAGATACGCAGTATTTT,CASIWTGFFTDTQYF
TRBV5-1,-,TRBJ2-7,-,TGCGCCAGCAGGGCGGCCTGCCGCGACTGCGAGCAGTACTTC,CASRAACRDCEQYF
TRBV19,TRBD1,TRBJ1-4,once,TGTGCCAGTAGCAGAACAGGGGTTAATGAAAAACTGTTTTTT,CASSRTGVNEKLFF
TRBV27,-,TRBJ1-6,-,TGTGCCAGCAGTTTGATAGGGAGCTCCTATAATTCACCCCTCCACTTT,CASSLIGSSYNSPLHF